This record looks at one TCR beta chain sequence and its context. The V end lost 3 bases, the J end lost 1 base, and 9 bases lay between the germline ends. Germline V gene data show CDR1 as LNHDA and CDR2 as SQIVND (reference sequence). The CDR3 runs to 14 residues. This sample is drawn from a study of blood T cell repertoires in COVID-19. The repertoire was sequenced with immunoSEQ multiplex PCR; TCRdb's copy has only in-frame clones and lacks some. The top ten hold 2.3% of the sample, which has around 400,000 clones, over 75% seen once. The chain joins TRBV19 to TRBJ1-1; unclear D gene. Sequenced input: peripheral blood. This TCR derives from a woman aged 60-75 years with COVID-19, enrolled during active disease. The CDR3 region has the DNA TGTGCCAGTAGTATTGGACTGGCGAACACTGAAGCTTTCTTT. Translating gives CASSIGLANTEAFF.